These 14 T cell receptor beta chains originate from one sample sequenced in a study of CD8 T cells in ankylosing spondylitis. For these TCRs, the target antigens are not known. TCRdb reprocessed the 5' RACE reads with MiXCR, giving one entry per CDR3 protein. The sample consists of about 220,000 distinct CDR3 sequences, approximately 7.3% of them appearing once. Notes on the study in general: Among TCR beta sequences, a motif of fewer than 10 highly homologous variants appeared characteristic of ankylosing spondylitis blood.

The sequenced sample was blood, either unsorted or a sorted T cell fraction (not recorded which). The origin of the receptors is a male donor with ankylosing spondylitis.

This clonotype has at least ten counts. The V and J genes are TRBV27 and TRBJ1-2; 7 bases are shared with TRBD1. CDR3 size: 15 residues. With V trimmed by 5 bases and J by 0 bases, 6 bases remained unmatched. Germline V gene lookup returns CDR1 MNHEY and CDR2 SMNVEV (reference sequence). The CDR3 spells CASSTSGTANYGYTF. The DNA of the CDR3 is TGTGCCAGCAGTACCTCCGGGACAGCTAACTATGGCTACACCTTC.

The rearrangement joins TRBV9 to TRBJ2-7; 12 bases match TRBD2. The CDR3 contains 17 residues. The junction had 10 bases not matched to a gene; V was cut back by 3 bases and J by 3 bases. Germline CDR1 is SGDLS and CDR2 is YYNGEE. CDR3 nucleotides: TGTGCCAGCAGCGAGAGCTTGGGACTAGCGGGCCTCTACGAGCAGTACTTC. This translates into CASSESLGLAGLYEQYF. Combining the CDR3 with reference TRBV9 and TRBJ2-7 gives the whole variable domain DSGVTQTPKHLITATGQRVTLRCSPRSGDLSVYWYQQSLDQGLQFLIQYYNGEERAKGNILERFSAQQFPDLHSELNLSSLELGDSALYFCASSESLGLAGLYEQYFGPGTRLTVT.

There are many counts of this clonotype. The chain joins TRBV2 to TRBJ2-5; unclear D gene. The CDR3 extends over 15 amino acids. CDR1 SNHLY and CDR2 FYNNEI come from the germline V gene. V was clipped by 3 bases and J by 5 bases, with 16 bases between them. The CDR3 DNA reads TGTGCCAGCAGTGAGACTTTGGCACGGTGGGAGACCCAGTACTTC. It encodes CASSETLARWETQYF.

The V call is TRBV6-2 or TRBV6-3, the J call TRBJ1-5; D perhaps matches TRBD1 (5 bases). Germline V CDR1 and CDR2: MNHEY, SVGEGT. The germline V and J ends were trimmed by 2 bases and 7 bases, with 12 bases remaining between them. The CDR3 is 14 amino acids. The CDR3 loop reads CASSYEGEEQPQHF. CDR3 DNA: TGTGCCAGCAGTTACGAAGGGGAAGAACAGCCCCAGCATTTT.

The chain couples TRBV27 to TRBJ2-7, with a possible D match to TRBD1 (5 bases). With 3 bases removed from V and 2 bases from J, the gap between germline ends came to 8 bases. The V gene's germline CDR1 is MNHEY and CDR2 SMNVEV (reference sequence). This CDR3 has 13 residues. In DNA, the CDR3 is TGTGCCAGCAGTTTTCAGGGCACCTACGAGCAGTACTTC. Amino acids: CASSFQGTYEQYF.

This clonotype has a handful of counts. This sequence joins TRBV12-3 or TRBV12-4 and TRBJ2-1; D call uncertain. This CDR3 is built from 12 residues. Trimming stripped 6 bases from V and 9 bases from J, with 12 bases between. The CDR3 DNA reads TGTGCCAGCAGATCTGGTCGCAGTGAGCAGTTCTTC. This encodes CASRSGRSEQFF.

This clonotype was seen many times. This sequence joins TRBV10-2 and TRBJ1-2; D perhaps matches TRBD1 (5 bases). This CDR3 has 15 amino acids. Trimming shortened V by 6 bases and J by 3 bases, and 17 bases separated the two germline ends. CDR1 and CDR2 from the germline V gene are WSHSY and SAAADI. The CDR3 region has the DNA TGCGCCAGCAGCATAGACCGGGGGGGATACTATGGCTACACCTTC. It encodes CASSIDRGGYYGYTF.

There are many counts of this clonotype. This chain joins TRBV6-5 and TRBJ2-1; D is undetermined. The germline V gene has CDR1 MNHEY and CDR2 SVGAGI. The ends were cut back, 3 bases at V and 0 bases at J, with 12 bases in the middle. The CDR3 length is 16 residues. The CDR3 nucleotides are TGTGCCAGCAGTTATGAGCCGTATAGCTCCTACAATGAGCAGTTCTTC. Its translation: CASSYEPYSSYNEQFF.

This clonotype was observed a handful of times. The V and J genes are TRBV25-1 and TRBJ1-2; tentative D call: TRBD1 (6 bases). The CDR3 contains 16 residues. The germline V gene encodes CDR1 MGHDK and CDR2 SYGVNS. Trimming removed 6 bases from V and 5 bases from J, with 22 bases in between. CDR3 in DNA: TGTGCCAGCAGCTCCCCCTGGGGGCAGGGGAAGTATGGCTACACCTTC. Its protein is CASSSPWGQGKYGYTF.

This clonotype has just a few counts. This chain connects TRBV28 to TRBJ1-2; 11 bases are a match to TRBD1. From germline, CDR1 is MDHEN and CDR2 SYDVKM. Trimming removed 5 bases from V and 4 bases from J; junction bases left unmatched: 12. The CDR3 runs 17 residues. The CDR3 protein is CASSDPSGTGGSYGYTF. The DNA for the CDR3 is TGTGCCAGCAGTGATCCTTCCGGGACAGGGGGTAGCTATGGCTACACCTTC.

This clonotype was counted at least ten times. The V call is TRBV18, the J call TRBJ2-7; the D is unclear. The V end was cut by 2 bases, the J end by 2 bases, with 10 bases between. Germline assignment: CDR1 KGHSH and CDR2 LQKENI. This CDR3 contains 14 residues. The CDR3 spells CASSPSGFTYEQYF. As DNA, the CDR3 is TGTGCCAGCTCACCATCAGGTTTTACCTACGAGCAGTACTTC.

In DNA, the CDR3 is TGTGCCACCAGCAGGAGAGCGGGAGCGGGCACCGGGGAGCTGTTTTTT. Amino acid sequence: CATSRRAGAGTGELFF. The rearrangement joins TRBV15 to TRBJ2-2; 8 nucleotides align to TRBD2. Trimming cost V 3 bases and J 4 bases; bases outside gene matches: 7. Germline lookup yields CDR1 LNHNV and CDR2 YYDKDF (reference sequence). The CDR3 loop spans 16 amino acids.

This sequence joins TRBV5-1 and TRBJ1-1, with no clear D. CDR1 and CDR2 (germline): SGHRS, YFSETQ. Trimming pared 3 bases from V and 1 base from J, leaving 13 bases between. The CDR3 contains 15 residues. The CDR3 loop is CASSSDRRWNTEAFF. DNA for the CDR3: TGCGCCAGCAGCTCGGACCGGAGGTGGAACACTGAAGCTTTCTTT.

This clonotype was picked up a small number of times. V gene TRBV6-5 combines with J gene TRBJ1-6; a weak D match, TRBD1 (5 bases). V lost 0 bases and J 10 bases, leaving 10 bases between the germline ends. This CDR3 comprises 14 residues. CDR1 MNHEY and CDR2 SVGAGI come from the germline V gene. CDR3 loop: CASSYSQGSSPLHF. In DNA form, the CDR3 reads TGTGCCAGCAGTTACTCGCAGGGAAGCTCACCCCTCCACTTT.